This T cell receptor beta chain was recovered during a study of a mutant IDH1 vaccine in newly diagnosed glioma. Per the germline V gene, CDR1 is SQVTM and CDR2 is ANQGSEA. Trimming shortened V by 6 bases and J by 0 bases, and 20 bases separated the two germline ends. The CDR3 is 17 amino acids. As for time point: week 11, during vaccination. Vaccination comprised doses that each held 300 ug of mutant IDH1 20-mer peptide, plus topical imiquimod. This clone was seen more than once but under ten times. The antigen is undetermined. The method was immunoSEQ multiplex PCR; TCRdb's version includes in-frame clones alone and lacks a portion of them. Of 50,000 to 75,000 clones detected, 80% appear once; the ten largest clones hold 5.9%.

This TCR was sampled from a man aged 45-65 years with glioma. The sequences come from PBMCs, collected from a glioma patient whose treatment included an IDH1 peptide vaccine. V is TRBV29-1 and J is TRBJ2-2; maybe TRBD1 (7 bases). The CDR3: CSVLTGRRDPNTGELFF. DNA for the CDR3: TGCAGCGTCCTGACAGGGAGGAGGGATCCGAACACCGGGGAGCTGTTTTTT.